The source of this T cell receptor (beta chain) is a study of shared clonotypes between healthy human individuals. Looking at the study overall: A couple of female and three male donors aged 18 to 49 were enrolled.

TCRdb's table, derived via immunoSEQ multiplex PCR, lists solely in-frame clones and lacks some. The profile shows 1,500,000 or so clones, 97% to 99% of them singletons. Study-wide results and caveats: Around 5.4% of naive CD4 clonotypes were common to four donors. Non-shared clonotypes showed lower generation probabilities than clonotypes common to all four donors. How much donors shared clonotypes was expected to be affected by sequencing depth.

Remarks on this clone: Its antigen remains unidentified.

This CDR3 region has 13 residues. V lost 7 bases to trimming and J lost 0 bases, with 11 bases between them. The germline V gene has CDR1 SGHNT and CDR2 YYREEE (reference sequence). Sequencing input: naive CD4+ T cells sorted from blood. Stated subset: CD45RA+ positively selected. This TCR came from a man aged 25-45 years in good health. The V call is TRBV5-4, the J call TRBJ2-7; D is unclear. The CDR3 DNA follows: TGTGCCAGCGGCTCACATAACTCCTACGAGCAGTACTTC. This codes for CASGSHNSYEQYF. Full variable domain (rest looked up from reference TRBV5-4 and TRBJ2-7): ETGVTQSPTHLIKTRGQQVTLRCSSQSGHNTVSWYQQALGQGPQFIFQYYREEENGRGNFPPRFSGLQFPNYSSELNVNALELDDSALYLCASGSHNSYEQYFGPGTRLTVT.